This T cell receptor beta chain was observed in a study of cytomegalovirus exposure and HLA in healthy donors. Study overall: From HLA-typed donors, an early data release held around 80 million unique TCRs. Study results and caveats: TCR beta chain V- and J-gene trimming was linked, in a later analysis, to a missense variant in DCLRE1C. Rare sequences made up most TCRs, while some public TCRs were found in many donors. Reports showed the classifier diagnosing cytomegalovirus status with high specificity and sensitivity.

Concerning this clone itself: The antigen remains undetermined.

Primers: 60 Vbeta forward and 13 Jbeta reverse. Profiled with immunoSEQ multiplex PCR; TCRdb holds only in-frame clones, not every one. The sample holds around 220,000 clones; approximately 80% are singletons and the top ten take roughly 1.3%. This CDR3 contains 14 residues. Per germline, CDR1 LNHNV and CDR2 YYDKDF (reference sequence). V lost 0 bases and J lost 8, with 11 bases in between. The chain combines TRBV15 with TRBJ2-1, with a possible D match to TRBD1 (6 bases). Material: PBMCs. The sequence derives from a girl aged 5-17 years in good health and CMV-seronegative. CDR3 nucleotides: TGTGCCACCAGCAGAGATCTGAGGGGGTATGAGCAGTTCTTC. Translation gives CATSRDLRGYEQFF. Full variable domain (remainder filled in from reference TRBV15 and TRBJ2-1): DAMVIQNPRYQVTQFGKPVTLSCSQTLNHNVMYWYQQKSSQAPKLLFHYYDKDFNNEADTPDNFQSRRPNTSFCFLDIRSPGLGDTAMYLCATSRDLRGYEQFFGPGTRLTVL.